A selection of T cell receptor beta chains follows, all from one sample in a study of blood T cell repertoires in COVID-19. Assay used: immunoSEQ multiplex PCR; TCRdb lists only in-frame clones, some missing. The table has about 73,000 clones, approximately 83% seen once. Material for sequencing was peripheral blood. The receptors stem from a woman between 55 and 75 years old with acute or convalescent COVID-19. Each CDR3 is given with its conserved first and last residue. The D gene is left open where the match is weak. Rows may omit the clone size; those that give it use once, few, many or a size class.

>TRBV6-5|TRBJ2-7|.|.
.
CASILGTASYEQYF
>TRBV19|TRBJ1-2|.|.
TGTGCCAGTAGTCGCGCGCAGGGAAGGTCCTATGGCTACACCTTC
CASSRAQGRSYGYTF
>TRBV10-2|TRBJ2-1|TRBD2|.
TGCGCCAGCAGTGAGTCGATAGCGGGGGGGTCCTACAATGAGCAGTTCTTC
CASSESIAGGSYNEQFF
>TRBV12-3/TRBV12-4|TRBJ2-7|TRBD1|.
TGTGCCAGCAGACGCGGACAGGCCCTAGAGCAGTACTTC
CASRRGQALEQYF
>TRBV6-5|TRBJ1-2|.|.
TGTGCCAGCAGTCGGTCGGCGGGGGGCTATGGCTACACCTTC
CASSRSAGGYGYTF
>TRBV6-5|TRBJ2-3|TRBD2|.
TGTGCCAGCAGTTATATATCTAGCGGGGGGGCGGATACGCAGTATTTT
CASSYISSGGADTQYF
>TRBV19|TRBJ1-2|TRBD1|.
TGTGCCAGTAGAACCCTCGACAGGGGGAACTATGGCTACACCTTC
CASRTLDRGNYGYTF
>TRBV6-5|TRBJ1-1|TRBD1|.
TGTGCCACGGGGACAGCCCCGGACACTGAAGCTTTCTTT
CATGTAPDTEAFF
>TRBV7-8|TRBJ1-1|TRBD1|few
TGTGCCAGCAGCCGAGACAACAGGGGCATGAACACTGAAGCTTTCTTT
CASSRDNRGMNTEAFF
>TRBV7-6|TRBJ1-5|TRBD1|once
TGTGCCAGCAGCTTAGCGCTGGGACAGGGGTTAAGGGGCAATCAGCCCCAGCATTTT
CASSLALGQGLRGNQPQHF
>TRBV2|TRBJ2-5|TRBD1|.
TGTGCCAGCAGTGAAGCCCTACGAGGGGGCGAGACCCAGTACTTC
CASSEALRGGETQYF
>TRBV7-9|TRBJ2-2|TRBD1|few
TGTGCCAGCAGCCTGGACAGGGGGACCGGGGAGCTGTTTTTT
CASSLDRGTGELFF
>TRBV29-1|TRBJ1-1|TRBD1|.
TGCAGCGGCCGACAGGGAGGAACTGAAGCTTTCTTT
CSGRQGGTEAFF
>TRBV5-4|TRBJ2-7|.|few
TGTGCCAGCAGCTTCGACACCCTTTTAGGCGAGCAGTACTTC
CASSFDTLLGEQYF
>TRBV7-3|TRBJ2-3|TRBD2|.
TGTGCCAGCAGCCTACTAGCGCGGTCAATCATGGATACGCAGTATTTT
CASSLLARSIMDTQYF
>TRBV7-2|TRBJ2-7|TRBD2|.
TGTGCCAGCAGCATCACCGGGACTAGCGGCTACGAGCAGTACTTC
CASSITGTSGYEQYF
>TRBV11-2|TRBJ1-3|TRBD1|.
TGTGCCTGCCATGGACAGGCTTCCTCTGGAAACACCATATATTTT
CACHGQASSGNTIYF
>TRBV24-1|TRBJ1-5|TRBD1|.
TGTGCCACCAGCCCGGGACAGGGATTGTCCTCGAGCAATCAGCCCCAGCATTTT
CATSPGQGLSSSNQPQHF
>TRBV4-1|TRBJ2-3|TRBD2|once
TGCGCCAGCAGCCGCCGACTAGCGGGGACGTCCACAGATACGCAGTATTTT
CASSRRLAGTSTDTQYF
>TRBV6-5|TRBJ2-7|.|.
TGTGCCAGCAGCCGCGGATACGAGCAGTACTTC
CASSRGYEQYF
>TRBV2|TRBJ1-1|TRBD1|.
TGTGCCAGCAGCCCTATACAGGGGAGATTGAACACTGAAGCTTTCTTT
CASSPIQGRLNTEAFF
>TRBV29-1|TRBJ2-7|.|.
TGCAGCGCTAGGGACATTTTAACCTACGAGCAGTACTTC
CSARDILTYEQYF
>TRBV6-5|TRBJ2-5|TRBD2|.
TGTGCCAGCAGTTACTTCGGGGGGGCCGAGGAGACCCAGTACTTC
CASSYFGGAEETQYF
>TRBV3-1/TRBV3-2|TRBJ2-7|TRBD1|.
TGTGCCAGCAGCCAAGATCGGACAGGGAGACCCTACGAGCAGTACTTC
CASSQDRTGRPYEQYF
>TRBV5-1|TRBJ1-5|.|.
TGCGCCAGCAGCTTGAGGAGGGGAAGGAGCAATCAGCCCCAGCATTTT
CASSLRRGRSNQPQHF
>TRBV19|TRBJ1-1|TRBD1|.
TGTGCCAGTATTTCAGGACAGGGGGCCTTTTGGGCTTTCTTT
CASISGQGAFWAFF
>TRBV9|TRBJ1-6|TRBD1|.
TGTGCCAGCAGCGCCTCCGGACAGGTTAATTCACCCCTCCACTTT
CASSASGQVNSPLHF
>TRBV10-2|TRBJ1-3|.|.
TGCGCCAGCAGTGAGTCGTTTAGGGGCTCTGGAAACACCATATATTTT
CASSESFRGSGNTIYF
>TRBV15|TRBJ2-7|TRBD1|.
TGTGCCACCAGCAGGGAGGCTTTAAGGACAGGCGGCTACGAGCAGTACTTC
CATSREALRTGGYEQYF
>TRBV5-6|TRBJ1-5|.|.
TGTGCCAGCCCTTATTTAACAGGGAAGAATCAGCCCCAGCATTTT
CASPYLTGKNQPQHF
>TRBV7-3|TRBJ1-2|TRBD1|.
TGTGCCAGCAGCGGTGGGACAGGGAAAGGCTACACCTTC
CASSGGTGKGYTF
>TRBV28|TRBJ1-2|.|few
TGTGCCAGCACTCCGGACACGACTAACTATGGCTACACCTTC
CASTPDTTNYGYTF
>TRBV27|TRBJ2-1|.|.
TGTGCCAGCAGTCTCCTCCCTAGCTCCTTCTACAATGAGCAGTTCTTC
CASSLLPSSFYNEQFF
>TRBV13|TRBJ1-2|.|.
TGTGCCAGCAGCCCCCGGGAGGGGCTAGGCTATGGCTACACCTTC
CASSPREGLGYGYTF
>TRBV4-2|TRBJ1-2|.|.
TGTGCCAGCAGCCAAGAGACCGGACAGCTCGGGGGCTACACCTTC
CASSQETGQLGGYTF
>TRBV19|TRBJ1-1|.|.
TGTGCCAGTAGTATTTGGCAAGGGGCTGAAGCTTTCTTT
CASSIWQGAEAFF
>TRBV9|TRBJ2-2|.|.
TGTGCCAGCAGCGTAGACCGGGGTTGGGACACCGGGGAGCTGTTTTTT
CASSVDRGWDTGELFF
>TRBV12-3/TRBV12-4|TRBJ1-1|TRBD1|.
TGTGCCAGCAGCTATCTCCGGGACAGTGAAGCTTTCTTT
CASSYLRDSEAFF
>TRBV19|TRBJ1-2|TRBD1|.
TGTGCCAGTAGGTTCGGGACAGGGCCGGTCTATGGCTACACCTTC
CASRFGTGPVYGYTF
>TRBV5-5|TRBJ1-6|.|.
TGTGCCAGCAGCTCCCGGGAGGGGTGGTCACCCCTCCACTTT
CASSSREGWSPLHF